This T cell receptor (beta chain) comes out of a study of shared clonotypes between healthy human individuals. TCRdb keeps only in-frame clones here, not all; method: immunoSEQ multiplex PCR. The table shows fewer than 850,000 clones, with 90% occurring only once. CD45RO+ cells and CCR7-negative CD45RA+ TemRA cells were combined as CD8 memory. The CDR3 totals 16 residues. V was cut by 6 bases and J by 0 bases, with 16 bases left in between. Germline CDR1 reads MDHEN; CDR2 reads SYDVKM. The sequence came from a man aged 18 to 35 in good health. Some clones in this sample may be carry-over from other donors' samples. The chain uses TRBV28 and TRBJ2-3; weak D call: TRBD1 (6 bases). Sequencing was done on a sample of memory CD8+ T cells from PBMCs. Indicated subset: CD45RO+ cells pooled with CCR7-negative TemRA cells. The CDR3 coding sequence is TGTGCCAGCAGCTTAAGGGGGATGCTTAGCACAGATACGCAGTATTTT. Its translation: CASSLRGMLSTDTQYF. The whole variable domain, remainder taken from reference TRBV28 and TRBJ2-3, is DVKVTQSSRYLVKRTGEKVFLECVQDMDHENMFWYRQDPGLGLRLIYFSYDVKMKEKGDIPEGYSVSREKKERFSLILESASTNQTSMYLCASSLRGMLSTDTQYFGPGTRLTVL.